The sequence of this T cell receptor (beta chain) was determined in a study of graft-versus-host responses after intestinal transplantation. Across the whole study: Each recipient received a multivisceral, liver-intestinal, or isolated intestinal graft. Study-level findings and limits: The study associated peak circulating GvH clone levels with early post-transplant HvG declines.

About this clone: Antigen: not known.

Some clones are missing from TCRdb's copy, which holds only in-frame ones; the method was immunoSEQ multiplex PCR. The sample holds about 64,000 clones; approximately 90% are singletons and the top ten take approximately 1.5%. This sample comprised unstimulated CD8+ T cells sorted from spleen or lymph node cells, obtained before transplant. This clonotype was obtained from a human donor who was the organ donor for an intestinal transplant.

The CDR3 region is CASSQSELAPNTGELFF. DNA of the CDR3: TGCGCCAGCAGCCAAAGTGAACTAGCGCCGAACACCGGGGAGCTGTTTTTT. The V gene is TRBV4-1, the J gene TRBJ2-2; 7 nucleotides align to TRBD2. CDR1 and CDR2 (germline): MGHRA, YSYEKL. The J segment lost 0 bases and the V segment lost 2 bases, leaving 6 bases of the junction unmatched. The CDR3 extends over 17 amino acids.